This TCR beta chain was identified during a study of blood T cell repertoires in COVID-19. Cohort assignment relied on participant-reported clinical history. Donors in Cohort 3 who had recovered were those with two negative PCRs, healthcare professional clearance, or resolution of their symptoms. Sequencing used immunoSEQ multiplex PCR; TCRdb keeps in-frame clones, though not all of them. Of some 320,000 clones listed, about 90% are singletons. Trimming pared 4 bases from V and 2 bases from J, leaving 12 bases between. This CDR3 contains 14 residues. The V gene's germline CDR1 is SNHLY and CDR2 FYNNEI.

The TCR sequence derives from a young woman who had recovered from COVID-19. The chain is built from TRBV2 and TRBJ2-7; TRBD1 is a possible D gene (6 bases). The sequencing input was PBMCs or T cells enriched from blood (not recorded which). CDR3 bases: TGTGCCAGCAGTGGGACAGCTCCCGCCTACGAGCAGTACTTC. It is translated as CASSGTAPAYEQYF.